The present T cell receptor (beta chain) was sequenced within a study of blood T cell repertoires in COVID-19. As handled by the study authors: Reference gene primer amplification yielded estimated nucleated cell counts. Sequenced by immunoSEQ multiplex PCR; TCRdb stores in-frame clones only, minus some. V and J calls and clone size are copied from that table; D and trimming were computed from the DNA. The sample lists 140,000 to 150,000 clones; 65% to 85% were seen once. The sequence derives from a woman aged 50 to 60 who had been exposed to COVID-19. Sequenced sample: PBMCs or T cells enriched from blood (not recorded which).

CDR3 loop: CASSSAGGPDTQYF. DNA for the CDR3: TGTGCCAGCAGTTCAGCGGGAGGGCCGGATACGCAGTATTTT. J is TRBJ2-3 and V is TRBV6-5; 10 bases agree with TRBD2. The CDR3 extends over 14 amino acids. Trimming took 4 bases from V and 6 from J; bases not matched to a gene: 4. Germline assignment: CDR1 MNHEY and CDR2 SVGAGI.